The T cell receptor (beta chain) under discussion was sequenced for a study of tissue T cells after allogeneic stem cell transplantation. Study conclusions and caveats: Tissue-detected TCR repertoire was only partly captured by blood and spleen T cells.

Germline V gene sequence: CDR1 SGHND, CDR2 FRSKSL. V shed 1 base and J 1 base; nucleotides not matched to a gene: 1. The CDR3 sequence is 15 residues long. Sequencing of TCRbeta CDR3 at survey depth gave sequences and template counts. Sequencing was performed with immunoSEQ multiplex PCR; in TCRdb, only in-frame clones are kept and a portion is missing. The sample yields around 10,000 clones, around two fifths seen once. A word on this clone: The antigen is undetermined. The listed genes are named as in mouse. The CDR3 end lies 1 residue beyond the end of the read and is filled in from the germline J gene.

The time point denotes: mouse harvest day 7 after allogeneic transplant. The graft held 10^6 splenic CD5+ T cells and 10^7 T-cell-depleted bone marrow cells. This TCR was recovered from a female BALB/c mouse given C57BL/6 T cells with graft-versus-host disease after an allogeneic hematopoietic cell transplant. The chain carries TRBV15 and TRBJ2-1, with 7 nucleotides matching TRBD2. Sample: skin. CDR3 DNA, as far as it was read: TGTGCCAGCAGTTTAGATGGGGGGAACTATGCTGAGCAGTTC. The encoded protein is CASSLDGGNYAEQF. The whole CDR3 reads CASSLDGGNYAEQFF.